The 19 T cell receptor beta chains in this list originate from one sample, sequenced in a study of T-cell memory formation after mild COVID-19. Via MiXCR, TCRdb re-called the 5' RACE reads, giving one row per CDR3 protein. The sample includes just over 150,000 distinct CDR3 sequences, around a third of them seen just once. Input material: PBMCs or a T cell subset sorted from them (not recorded which). Source of these receptors: an adult woman who had mild COVID-19 (a few samples of this study predate the infection). Cell type and time point are not known.

The V gene is TRBV11-2, the J gene TRBJ2-7; TRBD2 matches 7 bases. Germline V CDR1 and CDR2: SGHAT, FQNNGV. J lost 5 bases, V lost 0 bases, and 7 bases had no gene match. The CDR3 consists of 15 residues. The CDR3 nucleotides are TGTGCCAGCAGCTTAGATCGGGTTAGCGGGCACGAGCAGTACTTC. Its protein product is CASSLDRVSGHEQYF.

This clonotype was found many times. The V call is TRBV20-1, the J call TRBJ1-1; a weak D match, TRBD1 (5 bases). Germline CDR1 DFQATT, CDR2 SNEGSKA (reference sequence). The germline V and J ends were trimmed by 6 bases and 2 bases, with 10 bases remaining between them. The CDR3 extends over 12 amino acids. CDR3 region: CSASGGNTEAFF. CDR3 in DNA: TGCAGTGCGAGCGGGGGAAACACTGAAGCTTTCTTT.

The rearrangement links TRBV15 to TRBJ2-3; 8 positions match TRBD2. This CDR3 is 17 amino acids long. Trimming removed 3 bases from V and 6 bases from J; junction bases left unmatched: 14. In germline, CDR1 is LNHNV, CDR2 YYDKDF (reference sequence). CDR3 region: CATSSPSRGGVSDTQYF. The CDR3 DNA reads as TGTGCCACCAGCAGCCCGTCACGGGGGGGCGTCTCGGATACGCAGTATTTT.

This clonotype showed up just a few times. This chain links TRBV20-1 with TRBJ1-2, with D perhaps TRBD1 (5 bases). V lost 6 bases and J 5 bases, leaving 22 bases between the germline ends. The CDR3 totals 15 residues. Germline V gene sequence: CDR1 DFQATT, CDR2 SNEGSKA (reference sequence). CDR3 bases: TGCAGTGCCTTTCGCGCGGGGGTGGGCAAGTATGGCTACACCTTC. Its translation: CSAFRAGVGKYGYTF.

The chain couples TRBV5-1 to TRBJ2-5, with TRBD2 matching over 10 bases. Germline values: CDR1 SGHRS, CDR2 YFSETQ. The length of the CDR3 is 17 residues. V was clipped by 0 bases and J by 5 bases; unmatched bases: 10. CDR3 sequence: CASSLVAPGLAPETQYF. CDR3 sequence (DNA): TGCGCCAGCAGCTTGGTGGCACCGGGACTAGCGCCCGAGACCCAGTACTTC.

This clonotype came up a few times. The V and J genes are TRBV29-1 and TRBJ2-2; 10 positions agree with TRBD2. CDR1 and CDR2 from the germline V gene are SQVTM and ANQGSEA. The length of the CDR3 is 14 residues. The V and J ends lost 7 bases and 0 bases, in that order; junction bases with no gene match: 2. The CDR3 nucleotides read TGCAGCGGAGGACTAGCGGCGAACACCGGGGAGCTGTTTTTT. It codes for CSGGLAANTGELFF.

V and J are TRBV18 and TRBJ1-5, with 7 bases matching TRBD1. The CDR3 spans 15 residues. Trimming at V came to 3 bases and at J to 6 bases, leaving 8 bases not matched to a gene. Germline assignment: CDR1 KGHSH and CDR2 LQKENI. The CDR3 spells CASSPGQGVRQPQHF. CDR3 bases: TGTGCCAGCTCACCTGGGCAGGGGGTACGTCAGCCCCAGCATTTT.

This clonotype was detected a few times. This chain uses TRBV7-6 with TRBJ2-7; D gene uncertain. Between the trimmed V and J ends, which lost 3 bases and 0 bases, there was a span of 9 bases. Germline V lookup: CDR1 SGHVS, CDR2 FNYEAQ. The CDR3 is made up of 14 amino acids. The CDR3 is CASSLVLNSYEQYF. CDR3 DNA: TGTGCCAGCAGCTTGGTCTTAAACTCCTACGAGCAGTACTTC.

This clonotype was detected only a few times. V usage is TRBV7-9 and J usage is TRBJ2-1, with 12 positions matching TRBD2. The CDR3 has 16 amino acids. From germline, CDR1 is SEHNR and CDR2 FQNEAQ (reference sequence). After removal of 5 bases from V and 3 bases from J, the junction contained 5 bases not matched to a gene. The CDR3 region is CASSPRTSGDYNEQFF. The CDR3 nucleotides read TGTGCCAGCAGCCCGAGGACTAGCGGGGACTACAATGAGCAGTTCTTC.

V usage is TRBV7-8 and J usage is TRBJ2-7, with D possibly matching TRBD1 (5 bases). Germline CDR1 SGHVS, CDR2 FQNEAQ. The V end lost 2 bases, the J end lost 4 bases, and 12 bases lay between the germline ends. This CDR3 has 14 amino acids. The CDR3 bases are TGTGCCAGCAGCTTATCCCGCAGGGCGTACGAGCAGTACTTC. Translated: CASSLSRRAYEQYF.

The rearrangement links TRBV12-3 or TRBV12-4 to TRBJ1-2; the D gene is possibly TRBD1 (5 bases). The V and J ends lost 4 bases and 8 bases respectively, with 14 bases between them. The CDR3 is made up of 13 amino acids. The CDR3 coding sequence is TGTGCCAGCAGTTATGGCAGGGCTGGGGGCTACACCTTC. Translating gives CASSYGRAGGYTF.

This clonotype was observed a few times. The rearrangement joins TRBV28 to TRBJ2-3; 8 bases agree with TRBD1. Germline loops: CDR1 MDHEN, CDR2 SYDVKM. The V gene end was trimmed by 6 bases and the J gene end by 4 bases; junction bases not matched to a gene: 21. The CDR3 runs to 19 residues. CDR3 sequence reads: CASSGQGITPGLSADTQYF. For the CDR3, the DNA is TGTGCCAGCAGCGGACAGGGCATTACGCCAGGTCTCTCGGCAGATACGCAGTATTTT. The full variable domain, completed using reference TRBV28 and TRBJ2-3, is DVKVTQSSRYLVKRTGEKVFLECVQDMDHENMFWYRQDPGLGLRLIYFSYDVKMKEKGDIPEGYSVSREKKERFSLILESASTNQTSMYLCASSGQGITPGLSADTQYFGPGTRLTVL.

This clonotype has more than one count but fewer than ten. CDR3 residues: CASSVGERGYTF. The CDR3 nucleotides are TGTGCCAGTAGTGTCGGTGAGAGGGGCTACACCTTC. The chain employs TRBV19 and TRBJ1-2; D is ambiguous. The CDR3 spans 12 residues. Trimming removed 5 bases from V and 8 bases from J, with 12 bases in between. In germline, CDR1 is LNHDA, CDR2 SQIVND (reference sequence).

The chain uses TRBV10-3 and TRBJ2-1, with D possibly matching TRBD2 (6 bases). Deletions cut 9 bases from V and 7 bases from J, with 13 bases between. Germline V gene sequence: CDR1 ENHRY, CDR2 SYGVKD. The CDR3 loop spans 12 amino acids. DNA of the CDR3: TGTGCCATTACGGGACTTCGAAATGAGCAGTTCTTC. Translating gives CAITGLRNEQFF.

For the CDR3, the DNA is TGTGCCAGCAGCCAAACGGGCCAAGAGACCCAGTACTTC. It yields the protein CASSQTGQETQYF. This sequence joins TRBV7-6 and TRBJ2-5, with no clear D. Between the trimmed V and J ends, which lost 5 bases and 1 base, there was a span of 8 bases. The CDR3 is made up of 13 amino acids. Looked up from germline, CDR1 is SGHVS and CDR2 is FNYEAQ.

The rearrangement uses TRBV6-6 and TRBJ1-3, with D hard to call. The CDR3 consists of 16 residues. Trimming pared 0 bases from V and 0 bases from J, leaving 9 bases between. Germline V gene data show CDR1 as MNHNY and CDR2 as SVGAGI (reference sequence). CDR3 coding DNA: TGTGCCAGCAGTTACTCGACTAGTGGCTCTGGAAACACCATATATTTT. It specifies CASSYSTSGSGNTIYF.

Concerning this clonotype itself: An end of the junction does not agree with germline; a read error may underlie this. The rearrangement joins TRBV2 to TRBJ1-5; a possible D gene is TRBD1 (5 bases). Germline values: CDR1 SNHLY, CDR2 FYNNEI. CDR3 length equals 14 residues. In nucleotides, the CDR3 is TGTGCCGGCAGGGAGGGTGGGCCCAATCAGCCCCAGCATTTT. Translated, it gives CAGREGGPNQPQHF.

This clonotype was detected a few times. V is TRBV24-1 and J is TRBJ2-7; 9 bases line up with TRBD1. Per the germline V gene, CDR1 is KGHDR and CDR2 is SFDVKD. CDR3 length: 17 residues. With 5 bases clipped from V and 5 bases from J, the junction kept 15 bases outside the gene matches. CDR3 sequence: CATSGTPAGTGSNEQYF. The CDR3 DNA is TGTGCCACCAGTGGTACTCCGGCCGGGACAGGGTCTAACGAGCAGTACTTC.

The rearrangement links TRBV7-6 to TRBJ2-1; 7 bases are shared with TRBD2. Trimming cost V 1 base and J 3 bases; bases outside gene matches: 6. The CDR3 contains 16 residues. Germline loops: CDR1 SGHVS, CDR2 FNYEAQ. The CDR3: CASSLERLAHYNEQFF. The CDR3 coding sequence is TGTGCCAGCAGCTTAGAAAGACTAGCCCACTACAATGAGCAGTTCTTC.